This paragraph reports one TCR beta chain. Its antigen is as yet unknown. This sample was included in a study of CD8+CD57+ T cells in acquired aplastic anemia. The study's findings and limits: Patients were compared with controls for CD8+ Simpson's diversity, and no significant difference emerged.

TCR beta VDJ and CDR3 profiles were obtained from a genomic DNA template. TCRdb processed the reads anew with MiXCR; each CDR3 protein has one entry. The repertoire holds 250,000 to 350,000 distinct CDR3 sequences, with 50% to 65% as singletons. Germline V gene data show CDR1 as LNHNV and CDR2 as YYDKDF (reference sequence). Trimming removed 3 bases at V and 2 bases at J, with 2 bases between. This CDR3 has 12 residues. All patients picked for sequencing had shown, by flow cytometry, an expansion of CD8+CD57+ cells. The enrolled patients all had severe acquired aplastic anemia. The TCR was taken from a human donor with aplastic anemia. Sequencing used sorted CD4+, CD8+, or CD8+CD57+ T cells (not recorded which) from PBMCs. V and J are TRBV15 and TRBJ2-1; D unresolved. CDR3 loop: CATSRAYNEQFF. In nucleotides, the CDR3 is TGTGCCACCAGCAGGGCCTACAATGAGCAGTTCTTC.